The 5 T cell receptor beta chains presented below share a single source sample, sequenced in a study of blood T cell repertoires in COVID-19. TCRdb's table, derived via immunoSEQ multiplex PCR, lists solely in-frame clones and lacks some. This table holds some 200,000 clones, 80% found once. The sequenced sample consisted of peripheral blood. The receptor set was obtained from an older woman with acute or convalescent COVID-19.

This chain connects TRBV11-1 to TRBJ2-1; 10 bases are a match to TRBD1. Trimming at V came to 1 base and at J to 8 bases, leaving 5 bases not matched to a gene. CDR3 size: 15 residues. CDR1 is SGHAT, CDR2 FQDESV, per germline (reference sequence). CDR3 residues: CASSLGDRGRDEQFF. The CDR3 DNA reads as TGTGCCAGCAGCTTAGGGGACAGGGGTCGCGATGAGCAGTTCTTC.

The chain couples TRBV7-2 to TRBJ2-1; the D is unclear. The CDR3 is 12 amino acids. V lost 5 bases and J 12 bases, leaving 14 bases between the germline ends. Germline V gene sequence: CDR1 SGHTA, CDR2 FQGNSA. The CDR3 reads CASSALLVGQFF. The CDR3, as DNA: TGTGCCAGCAGCGCCCTACTGGTCGGGCAGTTCTTC. The full variable domain, with the rest looked up from reference TRBV7-2 and TRBJ2-1, is GAGVSQSPSNKVTEKGKDVELRCDPISGHTALYWYRQSLGQGLEFLIYFQGNSAPDKSGLPSDRFSAERTGGSVSTLTIQRTQQEDSAVYLCASSALLVGQFFGPGTRLTVL.

The chain has TRBV5-4 and TRBJ2-1, with 7 positions matching TRBD2. The CDR3 runs to 15 residues. V dropped 0 bases and J dropped 0; count of bases not matched to a gene: 0. Per the germline V gene, CDR1 is SGHNT and CDR2 is YYREEE (reference sequence). Written as DNA, the CDR3 is TGTGCCAGCAGCTTGGGCGGGAGCTCCTACAATGAGCAGTTCTTC. This encodes CASSLGGSSYNEQFF.

This rearrangement joins TRBV15 to TRBJ2-3; D is possibly TRBD2 (5 bases). CDR1 and CDR2 from the germline V gene are LNHNV and YYDKDF (reference sequence). Trimming removed 1 base from V and 4 bases from J, with 9 bases in between. CDR3 length equals 14 residues. The CDR3 bases are TGTGCCACCAGCAGAGGGGGAGACGCAGATACGCAGTATTTT. This sequence encodes CATSRGGDADTQYF.

J is TRBJ1-2 and V is TRBV5-1; TRBD1 is a possible D gene (6 bases). The CDR3 runs to 14 residues. Trimming stripped 4 bases from V and 1 base from J, with 11 bases between. Germline V gene lookup returns CDR1 SGHRS and CDR2 YFSETQ. The CDR3 DNA reads as TGCGCCAGCAGCCCTTCGGACAGTAACTATGGCTACACCTTC. It yields the protein CASSPSDSNYGYTF.